The source of this T cell receptor (beta chain) is a study of PD-L1 blockade in urothelial cancer. About the research overall: Males with bladder-origin urothelial cancer made up about nine tenths of the roughly 29 patients. Samples of blood were analyzed 3 weeks (second dose) and 6 weeks after treatment start. Median blood clonality was around 0.08, with 75,000 to 90,000 unique TCRs.

Clones were read by immunoSEQ multiplex PCR, and TCRdb kept only the in-frame ones, dropping some. Here the sample spans about 15,000 clones, approximately 90% being singletons. Germline V gene lookup returns CDR1 SGHRS and CDR2 YFSETQ. This CDR3 has 15 residues. This sequence joins TRBV5-1 and TRBJ2-5, with 8 bases fitting TRBD1. The DNA end is a closer match to TRBJ2-7, so the J assignment may be wrong. This sample comprised PBMCs, obtained around atezolizumab (anti-PD-L1) treatment. This receptor was taken from a man aged 50-60 years with urothelial cancer. The CDR3 DNA follows: TGCGCCAGCAGCTCGCAGGGGGCCCCATCCTACGAGCAGTACTTC. Translated: CASSSQGAPSYEQYF.